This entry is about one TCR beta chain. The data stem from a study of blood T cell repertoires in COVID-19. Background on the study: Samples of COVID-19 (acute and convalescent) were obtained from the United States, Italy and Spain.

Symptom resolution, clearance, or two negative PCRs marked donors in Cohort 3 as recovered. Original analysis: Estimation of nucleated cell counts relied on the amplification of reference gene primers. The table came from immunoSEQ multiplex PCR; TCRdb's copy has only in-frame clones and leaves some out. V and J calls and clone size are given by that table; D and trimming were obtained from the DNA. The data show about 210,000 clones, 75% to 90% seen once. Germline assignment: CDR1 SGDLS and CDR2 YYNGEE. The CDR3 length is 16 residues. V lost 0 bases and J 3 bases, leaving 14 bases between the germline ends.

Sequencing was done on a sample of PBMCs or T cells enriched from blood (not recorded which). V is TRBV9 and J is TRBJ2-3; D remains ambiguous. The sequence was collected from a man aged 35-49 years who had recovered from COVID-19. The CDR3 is CASSVVGQPRTDTQYF. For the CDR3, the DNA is TGTGCCAGCAGCGTAGTTGGTCAGCCGAGGACAGATACGCAGTATTTT.